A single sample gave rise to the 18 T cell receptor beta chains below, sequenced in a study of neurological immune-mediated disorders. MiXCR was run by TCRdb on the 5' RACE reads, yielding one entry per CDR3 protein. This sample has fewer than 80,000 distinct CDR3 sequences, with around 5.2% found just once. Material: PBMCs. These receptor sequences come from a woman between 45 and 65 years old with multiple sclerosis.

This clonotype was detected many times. CDR3 amino acids: CASSLAGVGGTEAFF. The CDR3 DNA reads TGTGCCAGCAGCTTAGCTGGCGTTGGTGGGACTGAAGCTTTCTTT. The rearrangement uses TRBV7-8 and TRBJ1-1; unclear D gene. V was cut by 0 bases and J by 5 bases, with 13 bases left in between. Germline loops: CDR1 SGHVS, CDR2 FQNEAQ. There are 15 residues in the CDR3.

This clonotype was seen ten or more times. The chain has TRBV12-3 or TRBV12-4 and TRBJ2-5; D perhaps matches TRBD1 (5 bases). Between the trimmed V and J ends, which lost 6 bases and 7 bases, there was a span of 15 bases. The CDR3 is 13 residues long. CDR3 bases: TGTGCCAGCAGCCCGACAGTTACAGGGACCCAGTACTTC. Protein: CASSPTVTGTQYF.

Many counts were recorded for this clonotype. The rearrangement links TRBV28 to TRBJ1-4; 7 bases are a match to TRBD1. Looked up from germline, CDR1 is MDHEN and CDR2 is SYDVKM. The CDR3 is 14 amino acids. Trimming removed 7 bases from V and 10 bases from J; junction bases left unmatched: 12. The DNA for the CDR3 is TGTGCCAGCACCAACGACAGGGAAGGAGGAAAACTGTTTTTT. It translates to CASTNDREGGKLFF. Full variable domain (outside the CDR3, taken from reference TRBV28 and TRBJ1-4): DVKVTQSSRYLVKRTGEKVFLECVQDMDHENMFWYRQDPGLGLRLIYFSYDVKMKEKGDIPEGYSVSREKKERFSLILESASTNQTSMYLCASTNDREGGKLFFGSGTQLSVL.

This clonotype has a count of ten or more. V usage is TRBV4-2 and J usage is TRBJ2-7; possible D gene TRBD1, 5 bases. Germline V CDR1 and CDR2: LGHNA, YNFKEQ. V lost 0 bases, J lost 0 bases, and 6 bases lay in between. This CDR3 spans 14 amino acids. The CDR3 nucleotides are TGTGCCAGCAGCCAAGATCAGGGCTCCTACGAGCAGTACTTC. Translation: CASSQDQGSYEQYF.

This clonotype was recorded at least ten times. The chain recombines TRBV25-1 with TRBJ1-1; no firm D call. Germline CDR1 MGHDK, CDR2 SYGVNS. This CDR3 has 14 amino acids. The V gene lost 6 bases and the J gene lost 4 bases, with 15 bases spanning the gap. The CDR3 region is CASSPLRAVTEAFF. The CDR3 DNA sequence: TGTGCCAGCAGCCCCCTCCGGGCTGTCACTGAAGCTTTCTTT. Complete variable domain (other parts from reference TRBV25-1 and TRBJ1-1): EADIYQTPRYLVIGTGKKITLECSQTMGHDKMYWYQQDPGMELHLIHYSYGVNSTEKGDLSSESTVSRIRTEHFPLTLESARPSHTSQYLCASSPLRAVTEAFFGQGTRLTVV.

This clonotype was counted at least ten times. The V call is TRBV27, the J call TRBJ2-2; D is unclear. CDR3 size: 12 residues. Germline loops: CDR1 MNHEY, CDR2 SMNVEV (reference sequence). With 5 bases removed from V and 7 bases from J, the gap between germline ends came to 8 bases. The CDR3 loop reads CASSRSDGELFF. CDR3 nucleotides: TGTGCCAGCAGTAGGTCGGACGGGGAGCTGTTTTTT.

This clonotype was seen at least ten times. This CDR3 reads CASSSTAEDNQPQHF. CDR3 DNA: TGTGCCAGCAGCTCAACGGCCGAAGACAATCAGCCCCAGCATTTT. The chain employs TRBV3-1 and TRBJ1-5; D call uncertain. Germline lookup yields CDR1 LGHDT and CDR2 YNNKEL (reference sequence). This CDR3 is built from 15 residues. V gave up 5 bases and J gave up 3 bases, with 14 bases separating them.

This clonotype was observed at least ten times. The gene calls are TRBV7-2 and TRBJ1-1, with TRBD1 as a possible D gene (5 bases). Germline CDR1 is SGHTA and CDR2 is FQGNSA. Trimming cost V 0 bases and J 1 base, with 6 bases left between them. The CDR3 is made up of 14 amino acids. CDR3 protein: CASSLAQGNTEAFF. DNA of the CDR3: TGTGCCAGCAGCTTAGCGCAGGGGAACACTGAAGCTTTCTTT. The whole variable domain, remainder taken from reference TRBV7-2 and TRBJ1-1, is GAGVSQSPSNKVTEKGKDVELRCDPISGHTALYWYRQSLGQGLEFLIYFQGNSAPDKSGLPSDRFSAERTGGSVSTLTIQRTQQEDSAVYLCASSLAQGNTEAFFGQGTRLTVV.

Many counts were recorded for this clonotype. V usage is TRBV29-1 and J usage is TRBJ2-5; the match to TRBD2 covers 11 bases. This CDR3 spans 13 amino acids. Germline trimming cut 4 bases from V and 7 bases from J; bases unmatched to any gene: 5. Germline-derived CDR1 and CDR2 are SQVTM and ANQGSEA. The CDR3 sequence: CSVASGGPVTQYF. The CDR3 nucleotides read TGCAGCGTTGCTAGCGGGGGGCCGGTGACCCAGTACTTC.

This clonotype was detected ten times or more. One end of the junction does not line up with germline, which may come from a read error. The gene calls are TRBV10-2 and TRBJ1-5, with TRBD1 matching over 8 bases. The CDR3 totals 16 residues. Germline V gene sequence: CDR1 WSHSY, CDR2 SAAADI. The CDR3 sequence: CASSKSRTGIGQPQHF. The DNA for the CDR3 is TGCGCCAGCAGTAAGTCGAGGACAGGGATAGGACAGCCCCAGCATTTT.

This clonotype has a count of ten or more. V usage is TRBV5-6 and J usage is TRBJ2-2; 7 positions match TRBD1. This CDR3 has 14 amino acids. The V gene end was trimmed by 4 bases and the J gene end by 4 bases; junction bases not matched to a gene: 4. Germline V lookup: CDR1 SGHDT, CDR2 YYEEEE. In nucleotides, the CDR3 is TGTGCCAGCAGCCACAGGGGATCCACCGGGGAGCTGTTTTTT. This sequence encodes CASSHRGSTGELFF.

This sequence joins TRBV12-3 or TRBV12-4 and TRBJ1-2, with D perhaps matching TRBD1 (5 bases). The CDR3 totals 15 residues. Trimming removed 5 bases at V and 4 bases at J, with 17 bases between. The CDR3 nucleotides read TGTGCCAGCAGTCTCGGGACCTTCGCTCCCTATGGCTACACCTTC. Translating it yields CASSLGTFAPYGYTF.

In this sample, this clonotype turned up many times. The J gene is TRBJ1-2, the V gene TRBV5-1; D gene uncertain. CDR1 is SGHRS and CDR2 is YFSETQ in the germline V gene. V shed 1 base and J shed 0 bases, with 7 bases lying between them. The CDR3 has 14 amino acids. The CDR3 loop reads CASSLIGTNYGYTF. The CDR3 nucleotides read TGCGCCAGCAGCTTGATTGGGACTAACTATGGCTACACCTTC.

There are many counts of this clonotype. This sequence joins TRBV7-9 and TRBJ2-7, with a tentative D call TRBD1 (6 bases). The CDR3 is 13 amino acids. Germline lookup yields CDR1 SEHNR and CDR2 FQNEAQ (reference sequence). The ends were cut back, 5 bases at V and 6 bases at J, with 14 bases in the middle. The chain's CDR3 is CASSAHGTPEQYV. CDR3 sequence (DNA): TGTGCCAGCAGCGCACACGGGACACCCGAGCAGTACGTC.

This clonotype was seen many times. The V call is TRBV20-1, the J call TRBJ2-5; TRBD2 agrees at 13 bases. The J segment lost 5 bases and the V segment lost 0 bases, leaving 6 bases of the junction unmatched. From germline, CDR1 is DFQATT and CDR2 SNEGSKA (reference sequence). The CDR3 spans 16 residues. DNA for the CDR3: TGCAGTGCTAGAGATCCCACTAGCGGGGGGGTGGAGACCCAGTACTTC. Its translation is CSARDPTSGGVETQYF.

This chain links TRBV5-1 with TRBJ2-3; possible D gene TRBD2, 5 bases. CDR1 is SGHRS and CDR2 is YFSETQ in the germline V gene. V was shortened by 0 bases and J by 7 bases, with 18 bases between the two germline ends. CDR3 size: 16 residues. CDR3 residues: CASSLALPGNGYTQYF. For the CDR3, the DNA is TGCGCCAGCAGCTTGGCTCTCCCGGGGAATGGGTATACGCAGTATTTT.

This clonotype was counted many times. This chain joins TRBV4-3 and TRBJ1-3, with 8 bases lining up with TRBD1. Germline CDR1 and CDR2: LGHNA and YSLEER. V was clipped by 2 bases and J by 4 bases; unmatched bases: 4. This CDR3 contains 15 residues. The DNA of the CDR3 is TGCGCCAGCAGCCAAAGGACAGGGTTAGGAAACACCATATATTTT. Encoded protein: CASSQRTGLGNTIYF.

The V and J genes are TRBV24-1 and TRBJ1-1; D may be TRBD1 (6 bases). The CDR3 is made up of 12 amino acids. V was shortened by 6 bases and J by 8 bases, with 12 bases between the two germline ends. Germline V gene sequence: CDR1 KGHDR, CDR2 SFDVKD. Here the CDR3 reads CATSLGGGEAFF. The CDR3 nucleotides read TGTGCCACCAGTTTAGGGGGGGGCGAAGCTTTCTTT.